This TCR beta chain appears in the sequencing data of a study of CD8 T cells in Susac syndrome. The sequenced target, TCR beta, came from blood CD8+ and CD4+ T cells. Patients with Susac syndrome met diagnostic criteria that were recently defined for definite or probable disease. Bulk CD8+ and CD4+ cells came from magnetic negative isolation; CD8+ TEMRA by FACS. There are 14 residues in the CDR3. The V and J ends lost 4 bases and 3 bases respectively, with 13 bases between them. In germline, CDR1 is SGHAT, CDR2 FQNNGV. Random hexamers were used to reverse transcribe an amount of about 0.45 to 1 ug RNA. Amplification of TCR beta CDR3 spanned 54 Vbeta and 13 Jbeta via immunoSEQ multiplex PCR. TCRdb re-called the immunoSEQ multiplex PCR reads through MiXCR, storing one row per CDR3 protein. Of some 180,000 distinct CDR3 sequences listed, just under 95% are singletons.

The material sequenced was CD4+ T cells from PBMCs. The origin of this receptor is a human donor with Susac syndrome. The rearrangement joins TRBV11-2 to TRBJ2-7; D ambiguous. The CDR3 loop reads CASSSRSDGYEQYF. The CDR3 nucleotides are TGTGCCAGCAGCTCCAGGTCAGACGGCTACGAGCAGTACTTC. Combining the CDR3 with reference TRBV11-2 and TRBJ2-7 gives the whole variable domain EAGVAQSPRYKIIEKRQSVAFWCNPISGHATLYWYQQILGQGPKLLIQFQNNGVVDDSQLPKDRFSAERLKGVDSTLKIQPAKLEDSAVYLCASSSRSDGYEQYFGPGTRLTVT.